Listed below are T cell receptor beta chains from one sample, sequenced in a study of post-analysis software for immune sequencing data. Using its own MiXCR run on the PCR reads, TCRdb lists one record per CDR3 protein. The table shows 700,000 to 800,000 distinct CDR3 sequences, with about 32% occurring only once. Sequenced: blood. The source is a girl between 10 and 17 years old with multiple sclerosis. Both conserved end residues are part of each CDR3. A D gene is named only where the DNA matches it firmly. For some rows the clone size is stated as once, few or many, or as a class when expanded; others skip it.

j_gene | v_gene | d_gene | abundance | CDR3aa | CDR3nt
TRBJ1-4 | TRBV2 | - | - | CASAGGRVEKLFF | TGTGCCAGCGCGGGAGGGCGGGTCGAAAAACTGTTTTTT
TRBJ2-4 | TRBV5-1 | - | many | CASSLSSGNDIQYF | TGCGCCAGCAGCTTAAGTTCAGGGAATGACATTCAGTACTTC
TRBJ2-3 | TRBV7-2 | - | few | CASSLSGGIGDTQYF | TGTGCCAGCAGCTTATCTGGCGGGATAGGAGATACGCAGTATTTT
TRBJ1-4 | TRBV5-5 | - | many | CASSLGVTSGEGEKLFF | TGTGCCAGCAGCTTAGGGGTGACTTCAGGGGAAGGAGAAAAACTGTTTTTT
TRBJ2-5 | TRBV5-4 | - | many | CASSLAGRLYQETQYF | TGTGCCAGCAGCTTGGCCGGCCGACTTTATCAAGAGACCCAGTACTTC
TRBJ2-7 | TRBV21-1 | - | - | CASSKVSGPECEQYF | TGTGCCAGCAGCAAAGTATCCGGGCCCGAATGCGAGCAGTACTTC
TRBJ2-1 | TRBV27 | - | - | CASTNTWHEQFF | TGTGCCAGCACAAACACGTGGCATGAGCAGTTCTTC
TRBJ2-1 | TRBV6-2/TRBV6-3 | TRBD2 | few | CASSPRLAGEDNEQFF | TGTGCCAGCAGTCCCAGACTAGCGGGAGAGGACAATGAGCAGTTCTTC
TRBJ2-1 | TRBV28 | TRBD2 | - | CASRGLAGRSSYNEQFF | TGTGCCAGCCGGGGACTAGCGGGACGAAGCTCCTACAATGAGCAGTTCTTC
TRBJ2-1 | TRBV2 | - | many | CAGRSGSLYNEQFF | TGTGCCGGAAGGAGTGGTAGCCTCTACAATGAGCAGTTCTTC
TRBJ2-7 | TRBV15 | - | - | CATSRPGLHSYEQYF | TGTGCCACCAGCAGACCGGGACTCCACTCCTACGAGCAGTACTTC
TRBJ2-5 | TRBV28 | - | - | CASSWAGETQYF | TGTGCCAGCAGTTGGGCAGGAGAGACCCAGTACTTC
TRBJ2-3 | TRBV29-1 | - | many | CSVVIPSSTDTQYF | TGCAGCGTGGTAATCCCGTCCAGCACAGATACGCAGTATTTT
TRBJ2-6 | TRBV6-5 | - | few | CASSYTGFVANVLTF | TGTGCCAGCAGTTACACAGGGTTTGTGGCCAACGTCCTGACTTTC
TRBJ2-5 | TRBV29-1 | TRBD2 | few | CSVDPSLAGVKETQYF | TGCAGCGTTGACCCCTCACTAGCGGGAGTGAAAGAGACCCAGTACTTC
TRBJ2-5 | TRBV29-1 | - | many | CSVSPPSETQYF | TGCAGCGTCTCACCCCCCTCAGAGACCCAGTACTTC
TRBJ1-2 | TRBV18 | - | - | CASSPSGERGYTF | TGTGCCAGCTCACCATCCGGGGAGCGGGGCTACACCTTC
TRBJ1-1 | TRBV5-1 | TRBD1 | - | CASRDRVSGVMGTEAFF | TGCGCCAGCAGGGACAGGGTTTCTGGGGTAATGGGCACTGAAGCTTTCTTT
TRBJ1-1 | TRBV5-5 | TRBD1 | - | CASSPLSNTGGTEAFF | TGTGCCAGCAGCCCATTATCCAACACAGGGGGCACTGAAGCTTTCTTT
TRBJ2-7 | TRBV11-2 | - | - | CASSLVPGKVNEQYF | TGTGCCAGCAGCTTAGTGCCAGGGAAGGTCAACGAGCAGTACTTC
TRBJ1-1 | TRBV28 | TRBD1 | once | CASKKQGGTEAFF | TGTGCCAGCAAAAAACAGGGGGGCACTGAAGCTTTCTTT
TRBJ2-5 | TRBV10-3 | - | many | CAIRERQGLQETQYF | TGTGCCATCAGGGAACGACAGGGACTCCAAGAGACCCAGTACTTC
TRBJ1-4 | TRBV25-1 | - | - | CASSVSGGRANEKLFF | TGTGCCAGCAGTGTTTCGGGGGGACGGGCTAATGAAAAACTGTTTTTT
TRBJ2-3 | TRBV12-3/TRBV12-4 | TRBD2 | - | CASSQGLAGGSPDTQYF | TGTGCCAGCAGTCAGGGACTAGCGGGAGGATCCCCAGATACGCAGTATTTT
TRBJ1-2 | TRBV12-3/TRBV12-4 | - | - | CASSKDSPYGYTF | TGTGCCAGCAGTAAGGACAGCCCCTATGGCTACACCTTC
TRBJ1-1 | TRBV12-3/TRBV12-4 | TRBD1 | - | CASSPRDRAEAFF | TGTGCCAGCAGTCCCCGGGACAGGGCTGAAGCTTTCTTT
TRBJ2-5 | TRBV7-2 | - | - | CASTPEVGIKTQYF | TGTGCCAGCACCCCCGAGGTGGGGATAAAGACCCAGTACTTC